The clone carrying this T cell receptor (beta chain) was detected only a few times. Its matching antigen is unknown. 60 Vbeta and 13 Jbeta primers were used in PCR. Only in-frame clones appear in the TCRdb table, and some are missing; sequencing was by immunoSEQ multiplex PCR. The data contain around 140,000 clones, 77% of them singletons. Per the germline V gene, CDR1 is SGHRS and CDR2 is YFSETQ. The CDR3 runs 15 residues. Trimming removed 5 bases at V and 6 bases at J, with 17 bases between. These data come from a study of cytomegalovirus exposure and HLA in healthy donors. Study-wide results and limits: Relative to equally common others, HLA-associated TCR beta chains showed greater clonal expansion in a later analysis. Donors were assumed by presence/absence analyses to have roughly uniform sequencing depth. Looking again later, the authors saw that most CMV-associated TCR beta chains seemed HLA-restricted.

This receptor was obtained from a male donor in good health and CMV-seropositive. The specimen was PBMCs. V gene TRBV5-1 combines with J gene TRBJ2-2; a possible D gene is TRBD2 (6 bases). The DNA for the CDR3 is TGCGCCAGCAGGCTCAGGGACTTTCCTCCCGGGGAGCTGTTTTTT. As protein: CASRLRDFPPGELFF.